This T cell receptor (beta chain) was retrieved from a study of CD8+ T cells in alopecia areata. Study-wide results and limits: Tofacitinib produced a significant decrease in scalp clonality and in expanded CD8+ clones among the top 100. The study found that many expanded lesional clones persisted in scalp and blood during tofacitinib.

Reverse transcription of extracted RNA yielded cDNA, which provided the sequencing template. The repertoire was sequenced with immunoSEQ multiplex PCR; TCRdb's copy has only in-frame clones and lacks some. The table has about 190,000 clones, about 60% seen once. Concerning this clone: Antigen unknown.

Germline loops: CDR1 MGHRA, CDR2 YSYEKL. Trimming pared 1 base from V and 5 bases from J, leaving 7 bases between. CDR3 size: 13 residues. Treatment meaning: oral pan-JAK inhibitor, 5-10 mg twice daily. Individuals with alopecia areata gave both lesional scalp punch biopsies and peripheral blood for collection. The receptor was isolated from a human donor with alopecia areata. The sequencing here drew on CD4+ T cells sorted from blood, taken at week 4, from a patient treated with tofacitinib. The chain uses TRBV4-1 and TRBJ2-3; D gene ambiguous. The chain's CDR3 is CASSQAARDTQYF. The CDR3 nucleotides read TGCGCCAGCAGCCAAGCAGCAAGAGATACGCAGTATTTT.